The clone carrying this TCR beta chain has just a few counts. Via MiXCR, TCRdb re-called the 5' RACE reads, giving one row per CDR3 protein. The table has 450,000 to 600,000 distinct CDR3 sequences, roughly 17% seen once. The sample originates from a study of T cells after yellow fever vaccination. CDR1 is SGHRS, CDR2 YFSETQ, per germline. Trimming shortened V by 2 bases and J by 0 bases, and 6 bases separated the two germline ends. The CDR3 is made up of 15 amino acids. The V and J genes are TRBV5-1 and TRBJ2-6, with D unresolved. The TCR was taken from a man younger than 35 who received the YFV17D yellow fever vaccine. Here the sequenced sample was PBMCs, taken 5 to 6 days after the first yellow fever vaccination. This chain's CDR3 is CASSFGSSGANVLTF. Here the CDR3 DNA reads TGCGCCAGCAGCTTTGGGTCCTCTGGGGCCAACGTCCTGACTTTC.